The TCR beta chain described here comes from a study of technical replicates of blood from a handful of donors. The CDR3 loop spans 13 amino acids. V was trimmed by 5 bases and J by 1 base, leaving 8 bases between them. Germline lookup yields CDR1 SGHNT and CDR2 YENEEA. Clones were sequenced by immunoSEQ multiplex PCR, and TCRdb holds only the in-frame ones, with some missing. This sample carries some 64,000 clones, approximately 97% of them seen once, and the ten largest clones take 0.19%. Sequenced material: T cells isolated from PBMCs. V is TRBV11-3 and J is TRBJ1-1; D gene uncertain. This receptor was identified in a human donor in good health. DNA for the CDR3: TGTGCCAGCAGCCTAGTAGAGAACACTGAAGCTTTCTTT. Residues: CASSLVENTEAFF.